The TCR beta chain described here comes from a study of T cell responses to AZD1222 COVID-19 vaccine (dated by TCRdb to 2020 to 2023). Background on the whole study: A total of approximately 230 trial participants underwent TCR sequencing, of whom some 210 received two doses of AZD1222 and about 26 received two doses of the MenACWY control vaccine. Trial participants were enrolled by age into subgroups of 18-55, 56-69 and 70-plus years, and around 140, 26 and 57 TCR-sequenced participants, respectively, were included in these subgroups.

Sample time point, as interpreted from the label and publication: baseline before first vaccination. The treatment or condition label of this sample denotes: meningococcal conjugate vaccine given as trial control. Vaccinee samples were obtained from the UK trials COV001 and COV002, which included a single-blind randomized controlled phase 2/3 trial of AZD1222 (ChAdOx1 nCoV-19) in healthy adults. For TCRbeta chain sequencing, PBMC samples were collected from trial participants at day 0 and at day 28 after the second dose. For CDR1 and CDR2, the germline V gene lists KGHDR and SFDVKD. The CDR3 runs 14 amino acids, cysteine and phenylalanine included. Solely the CDR3 DNA is kept, with 42 bases framed from the first base. Relative to germline, V is 4 bases shorter and J is 3 bases shorter, with 11 bases between their ends. The CDR3 regions of human TCRbeta chains were analyzed by immunosequencing. Per the source publication's procedure: TCRs in the repertoires were matched against a reference library of SARS-CoV-2-specific TCRs that had been generated with the MIRA antigen-specificity platform. Breadth meant the fraction of unique TCRs that were SARS-CoV-2-associated, whereas depth meant the fraction of total T cells that were SARS-CoV-2-associated. Using the MIRA data, every spike-specific TCR was mapped to the spike region that the TCR reacted to and assigned to either a CD4 or a CD8 class. Log10-transformed breadth and depth values were compared by one-way ANOVA with Sidak's multiple comparisons tests. The immuneACCESS repertoire file appears here via TCRdb, limited to in-frame rearrangements. These files lack a portion of the clones; in checked studies, under half of the deficit traces to unresolved V genes, and the cause of the others is not known. That table supplies the V and J calls and clone size; D and trimming were determined from the DNA. The sample table holds 80,000 or so clones, of which approximately 88% were seen once. The ten largest clones capture approximately 5.4% of the sample.

As concerns this clone: This receptor's antigen is unknown. No quality values exist for individual bases; no much larger clone is one base distant.

Paper-wide results and their limitations: Reportedly, almost half of the unique spike-specific TCRs recognized epitopes lying outside the regions that are mutated in the B.1.351 and B.1.1.7 variants. Because no day 14 peak-response samples were available, repertoires were characterized only after the peak T cell response. The whole spike protein was spanned by vaccine-associated CD4 TCRs, and dominant responses were seen in regions 160-218 and 743-854. Conclusions about previously exposed vaccinees are limited because only six or seven AZD1222 recipients were SARS-CoV-2 seropositive at baseline. Participants were mostly white British, with more females than males. The authors suggested clonal diversity may have been underestimated. After two AZD1222 doses, spike-specific TCR breadth and depth were significantly higher than at day 0 and than in MenACWY recipients. The 56-69-year group was small, and its depth increase did not reach significance, likely because of low power.

The chain couples TRBV24-1 to TRBJ1-2; TRBD1 is possibly the D segment (6 matching bases). This specimen consisted of peripheral blood, obtained on day 0 of MenACWY control vaccination. The receptor was isolated from an adult in good health. The DNA is as follows: TGTGCCACCAGTGACGCCGACAGGTACTATGGCTACACCTTC. Its translation is CATSDADRYYGYTF.